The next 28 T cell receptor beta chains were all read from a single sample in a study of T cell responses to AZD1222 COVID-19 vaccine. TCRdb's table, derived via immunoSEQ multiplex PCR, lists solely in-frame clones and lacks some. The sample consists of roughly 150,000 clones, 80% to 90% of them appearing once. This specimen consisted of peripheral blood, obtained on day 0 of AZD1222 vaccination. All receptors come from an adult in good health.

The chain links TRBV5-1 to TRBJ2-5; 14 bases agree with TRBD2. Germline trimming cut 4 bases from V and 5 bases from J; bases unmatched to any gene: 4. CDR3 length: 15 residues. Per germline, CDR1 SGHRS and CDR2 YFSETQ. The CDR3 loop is CASSKGLAGGETQYF. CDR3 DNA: TGCGCCAGCAGCAAAGGACTAGCGGGGGGCGAGACCCAGTACTTC.

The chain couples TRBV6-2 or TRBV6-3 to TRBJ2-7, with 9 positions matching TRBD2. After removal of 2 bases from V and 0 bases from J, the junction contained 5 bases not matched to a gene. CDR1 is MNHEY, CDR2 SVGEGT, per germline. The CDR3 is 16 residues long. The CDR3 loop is CASSYGSGGPSYEQYF. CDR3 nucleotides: TGTGCCAGCAGTTACGGTAGCGGGGGCCCCTCCTACGAGCAGTACTTC.

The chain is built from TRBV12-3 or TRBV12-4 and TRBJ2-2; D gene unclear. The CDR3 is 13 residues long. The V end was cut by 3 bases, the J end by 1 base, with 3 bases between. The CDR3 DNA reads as TGTGCCAGCAGTTTTGGGAACACCGGGGAGCTGTTTTTT. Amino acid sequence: CASSFGNTGELFF.

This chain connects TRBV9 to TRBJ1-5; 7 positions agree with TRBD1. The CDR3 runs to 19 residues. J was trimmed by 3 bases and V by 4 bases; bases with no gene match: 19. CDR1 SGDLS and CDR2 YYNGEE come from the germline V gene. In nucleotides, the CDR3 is TGTGCCAGCAGCCTCACCCGAACAGGGGCGACAACACACAATCAGCCCCAGCATTTT. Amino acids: CASSLTRTGATTHNQPQHF.

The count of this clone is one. CDR3 bases: TGTGCCAGCAGTGAGCAGGGAGAGAACACTGAAGCTTTCTTT. This translates into CASSEQGENTEAFF. The chain couples TRBV2 to TRBJ1-1, with a weak D call TRBD1 (5 bases). Deletions cut 3 bases from V and 1 base from J, with 9 bases between. The CDR3 extends over 14 amino acids. CDR1 and CDR2 (germline): SNHLY, FYNNEI.

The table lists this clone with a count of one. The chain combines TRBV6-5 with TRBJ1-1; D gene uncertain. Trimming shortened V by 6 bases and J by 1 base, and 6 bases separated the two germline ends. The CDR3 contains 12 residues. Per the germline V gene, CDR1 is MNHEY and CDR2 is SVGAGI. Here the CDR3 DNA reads TGTGCCAGCAGCGCCGGGAACACTGAAGCTTTCTTT. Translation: CASSAGNTEAFF.

The CDR3, as DNA: TGTGCCAGCAGCTTGGACGGGAATGAAAAACTGTTTTTT. Translation: CASSLDGNEKLFF. The rearrangement uses TRBV5-4 and TRBJ1-4, with unresolved D. Per germline, CDR1 SGHNT and CDR2 YYREEE (reference sequence). V was pared by 0 bases and J by 5 bases, with 5 bases between. The CDR3 length is 13 residues.

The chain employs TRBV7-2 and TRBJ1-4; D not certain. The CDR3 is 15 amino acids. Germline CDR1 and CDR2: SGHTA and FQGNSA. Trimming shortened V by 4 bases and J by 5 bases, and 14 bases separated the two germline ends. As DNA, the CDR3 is TGTGCCAGCAGCTCCAGGACCGGCGGGAATGAAAAACTGTTTTTT. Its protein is CASSSRTGGNEKLFF.

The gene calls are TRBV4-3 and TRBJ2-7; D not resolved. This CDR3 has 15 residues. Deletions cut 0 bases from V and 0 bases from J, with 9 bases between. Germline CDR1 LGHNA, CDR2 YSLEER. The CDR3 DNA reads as TGCGCCAGCAGCCAAGATCACCCGGGCTCCTACGAGCAGTACTTC. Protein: CASSQDHPGSYEQYF.

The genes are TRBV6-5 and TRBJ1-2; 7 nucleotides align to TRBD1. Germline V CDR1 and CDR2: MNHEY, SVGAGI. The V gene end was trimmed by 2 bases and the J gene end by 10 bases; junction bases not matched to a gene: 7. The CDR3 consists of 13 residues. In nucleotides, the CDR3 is TGTGCCAGCAGTTACCGTGGGACAGAGGACTACACCTTC. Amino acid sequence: CASSYRGTEDYTF.

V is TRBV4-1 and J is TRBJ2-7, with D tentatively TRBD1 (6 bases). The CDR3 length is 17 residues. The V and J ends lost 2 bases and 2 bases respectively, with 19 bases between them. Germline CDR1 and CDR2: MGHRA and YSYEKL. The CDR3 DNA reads TGCGCCAGCAGCCAAATACAGGGTACTGTTAATCCCTACGAGCAGTACTTC. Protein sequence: CASSQIQGTVNPYEQYF.

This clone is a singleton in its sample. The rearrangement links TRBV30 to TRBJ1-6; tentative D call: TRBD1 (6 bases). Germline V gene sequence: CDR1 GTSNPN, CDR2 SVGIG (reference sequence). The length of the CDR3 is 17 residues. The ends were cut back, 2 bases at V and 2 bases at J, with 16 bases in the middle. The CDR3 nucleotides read TGTGCCTGGAGTCGTTCGCGGGGGGCCCCCTATAATTCACCCCTCCACTTT. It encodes CAWSRSRGAPYNSPLHF.

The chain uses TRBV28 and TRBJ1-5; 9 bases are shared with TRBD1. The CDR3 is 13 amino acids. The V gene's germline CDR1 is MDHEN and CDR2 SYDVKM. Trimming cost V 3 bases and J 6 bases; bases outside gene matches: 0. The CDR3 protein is CASSLDRGQPQHF. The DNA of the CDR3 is TGTGCCAGCAGTTTGGACAGGGGTCAGCCCCAGCATTTT.

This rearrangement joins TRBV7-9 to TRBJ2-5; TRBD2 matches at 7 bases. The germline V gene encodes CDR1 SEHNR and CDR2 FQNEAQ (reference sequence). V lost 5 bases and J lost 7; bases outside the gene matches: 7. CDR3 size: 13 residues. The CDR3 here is CASSGGVFGTQYF. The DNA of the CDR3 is TGTGCCAGCAGCGGGGGGGTATTCGGGACCCAGTACTTC.

For the CDR3, the DNA is TGTGCCATCAGATCCGGGACTAGACCCACCCCGGGCACAGATACGCAGTATTTT. Amino acid sequence: CAIRSGTRPTPGTDTQYF. This rearrangement joins TRBV10-3 to TRBJ2-3; 8 bases align to TRBD2. J gave up 1 base and V 6 bases, and 15 bases lay outside the gene matches. Germline V gene sequence: CDR1 ENHRY, CDR2 SYGVKD. This CDR3 spans 18 amino acids.

CDR3 nucleotides: TGTGCCAGCAGCCCGGGACAGAACTCCTACGAGCAGTACTTC. The encoded protein is CASSPGQNSYEQYF. The chain has TRBV7-9 and TRBJ2-7; 7 positions agree with TRBD1. The CDR3 consists of 14 residues. J lost 0 bases, V lost 5 bases, and 4 bases had no gene match. The germline gives CDR1 SEHNR, CDR2 FQNEAQ (reference sequence).

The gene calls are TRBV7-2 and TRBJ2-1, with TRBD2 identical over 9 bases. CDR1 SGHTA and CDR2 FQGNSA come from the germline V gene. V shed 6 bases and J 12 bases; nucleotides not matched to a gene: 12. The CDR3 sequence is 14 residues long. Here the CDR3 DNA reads TGTGCCAGCAGTCCGGGACTAGCTTTTTCTTGGCAGTTCTTC. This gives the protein CASSPGLAFSWQFF.

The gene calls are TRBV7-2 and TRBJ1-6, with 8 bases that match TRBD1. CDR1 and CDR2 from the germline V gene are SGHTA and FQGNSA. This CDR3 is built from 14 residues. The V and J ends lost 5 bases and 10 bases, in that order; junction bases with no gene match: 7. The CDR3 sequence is CASSARRGQSPLHF. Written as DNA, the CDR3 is TGTGCCAGCAGCGCCCGCAGGGGGCAATCACCCCTCCACTTT.

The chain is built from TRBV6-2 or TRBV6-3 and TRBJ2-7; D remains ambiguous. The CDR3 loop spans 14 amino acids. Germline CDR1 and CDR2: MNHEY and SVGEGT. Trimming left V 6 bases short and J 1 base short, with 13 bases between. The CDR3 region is CASSPPPQSYEQYF. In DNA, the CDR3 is TGTGCCAGCAGCCCTCCCCCACAGTCCTACGAGCAGTACTTC.

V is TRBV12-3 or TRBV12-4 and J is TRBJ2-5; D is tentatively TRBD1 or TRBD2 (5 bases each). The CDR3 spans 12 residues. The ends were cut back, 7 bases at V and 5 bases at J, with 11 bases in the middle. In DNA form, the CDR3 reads TGTGCCAGCACCTCCTGGGGGGAGACCCAGTACTTC. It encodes CASTSWGETQYF.

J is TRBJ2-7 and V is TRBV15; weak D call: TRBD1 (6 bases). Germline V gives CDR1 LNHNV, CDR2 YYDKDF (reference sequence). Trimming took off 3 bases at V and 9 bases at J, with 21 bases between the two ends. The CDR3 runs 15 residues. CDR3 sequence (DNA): TGTGCCACCAGCAGTCTCCGACAGGCAACTTTTGGGCAGTACTTC. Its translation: CATSSLRQATFGQYF.

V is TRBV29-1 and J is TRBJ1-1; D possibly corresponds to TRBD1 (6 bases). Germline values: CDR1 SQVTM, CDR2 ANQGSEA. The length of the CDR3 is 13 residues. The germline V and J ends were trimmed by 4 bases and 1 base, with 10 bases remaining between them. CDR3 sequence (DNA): TGCAGCGTTGGTCGGGACACGAACACTGAAGCTTTCTTT. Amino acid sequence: CSVGRDTNTEAFF.

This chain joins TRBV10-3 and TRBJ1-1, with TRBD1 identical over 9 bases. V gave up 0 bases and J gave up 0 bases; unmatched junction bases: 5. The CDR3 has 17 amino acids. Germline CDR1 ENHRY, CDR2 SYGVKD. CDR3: CAISESPGQGMNTEAFF. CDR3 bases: TGTGCCATCAGTGAGTCCCCGGGACAGGGAATGAACACTGAAGCTTTCTTT.

CDR3 in DNA: TGTGCCAGCACTATCGAGGGACTAGCGGGGGTCACCGATGAGCAGTTCTTC. This encodes CASTIEGLAGVTDEQFF. The V and J genes are TRBV2 and TRBJ2-1, with TRBD2 identical over 14 bases. Trimming cost V 7 bases and J 8 bases; bases outside gene matches: 13. Germline CDR1 reads SNHLY; CDR2 reads FYNNEI. CDR3 length: 17 amino acids.

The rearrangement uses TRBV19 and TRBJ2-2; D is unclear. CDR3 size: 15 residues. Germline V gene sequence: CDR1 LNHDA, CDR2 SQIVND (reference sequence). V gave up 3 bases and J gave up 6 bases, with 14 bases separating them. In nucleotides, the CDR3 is TGTGCCAGTAGTATCACGTCGGCAGTGCCCGGGGAGCTGTTTTTT. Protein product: CASSITSAVPGELFF.

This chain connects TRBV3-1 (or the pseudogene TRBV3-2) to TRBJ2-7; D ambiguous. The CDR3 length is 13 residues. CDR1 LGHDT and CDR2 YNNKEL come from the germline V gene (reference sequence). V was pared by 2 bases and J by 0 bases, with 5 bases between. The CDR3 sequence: CASSQTASYEQYF. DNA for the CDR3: TGTGCCAGCAGCCAAACGGCCTCCTACGAGCAGTACTTC.

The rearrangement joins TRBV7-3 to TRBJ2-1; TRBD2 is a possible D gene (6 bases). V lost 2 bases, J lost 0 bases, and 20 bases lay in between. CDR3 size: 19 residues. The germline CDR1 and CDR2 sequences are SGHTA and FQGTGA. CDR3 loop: CASSLPVNRDFSSYNEQFF. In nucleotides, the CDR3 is TGTGCCAGCAGCTTACCTGTGAACCGGGACTTCAGCTCCTACAATGAGCAGTTCTTC.

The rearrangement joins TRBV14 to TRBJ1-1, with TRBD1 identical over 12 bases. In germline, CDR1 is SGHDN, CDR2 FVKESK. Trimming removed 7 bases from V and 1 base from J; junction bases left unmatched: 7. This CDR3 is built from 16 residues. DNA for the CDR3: TGTGCCAGCAACTTGGGGACAGGGGGCCCGAACACTGAAGCTTTCTTT. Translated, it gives CASNLGTGGPNTEAFF.